These T cell receptor beta chains were read from a single sample in a study of blood T cells in healthy people across ages. Using its own MiXCR run on the 5' RACE reads, TCRdb lists one record per CDR3 protein. The table records 550,000 to 800,000 distinct CDR3 sequences, under 25% of them present only once. The sequenced sample was blood. All receptors derive from a man in his sixties or seventies in good health. The CDR3 runs from the conserved cysteine through the conserved F or W. Each record gives: J gene, clone size, V gene, D gene, CDR3 DNA, CDR3 protein. The D gene is left open where the match is weak. Some rows have no size entry. The others give once, few or many, or a class for an expanded clone.

TRBJ2-3 - TRBV20-1 - TGCAGTGCTAGTACGGGGACGGGAGAAATTTTCGATACGCAGTATTTT CSASTGTGEIFDTQYF
TRBJ2-5 few TRBV5-1 TRBD1 TGCGCCAGCAGCTCGGACAGGGGCCCAAAGACCCAGTACTTC CASSSDRGPKTQYF
TRBJ2-3 - TRBV18 - TGTGCCAGCTCACCAAAGGCGGCAGGGGAAGCAGATACGCAGTATTTT CASSPKAAGEADTQYF
TRBJ2-5 few TRBV9 - TGTGCCAGCAGCGCGTCTGAGGGACGGCAAGAGACCCAGTACTTC CASSASEGRQETQYF
TRBJ2-6 few TRBV7-2 - TGTGCCAGCAGCTTAGAAGTCTCTGGGGCCAACGTCCTGACTTTC CASSLEVSGANVLTF
TRBJ2-2 few TRBV18 - TGTGCCAGCTCACTGGGGACAAAGAACACCGGGGAGCTGTTTTTT CASSLGTKNTGELFF
TRBJ2-3 once TRBV7-2 - TGTGCCAGCAGCTTAATGGCCTCGAAGAGTGATACGCAGTATTTT CASSLMASKSDTQYF
TRBJ1-3 few TRBV5-1 - TGCGCCAGCCATCCGGGGGGCTCTGGAAACACCATATATTTT CASHPGGSGNTIYF
TRBJ1-5 - TRBV6-2/TRBV6-3 - TGTGCCAGCAGCTCGGGGGGAGGGAGTCAGCCCCAGCATTTT CASSSGGGSQPQHF
TRBJ2-1 - TRBV29-1 - TGCAGCGTTGAAGATTTAGCTAGCTCCAATGAGCAGTTCTTC CSVEDLASSNEQFF
TRBJ1-1 many TRBV12-3/TRBV12-4 - TGTGCCAGCAACACACTAAACAGGGTCGATTTTAGGGACACTGAAGCTTTCTTT CASNTLNRVDFRDTEAFF
TRBJ1-2 - TRBV5-1 - TGCGCCAGCAGCTTGGCCGTCGGGGGCTATGGCTACACCTTC CASSLAVGGYGYTF
TRBJ1-2 - TRBV30 - TGTGCCTGGAGCTCCGGGGGGGTTGGCTACACCTTC CAWSSGGVGYTF
TRBJ2-2 few TRBV29-1 - TGCAGCGGCCGCCGGGGGACAAAAAACACCGGGGAGCTGTTTTTT CSGRRGTKNTGELFF
TRBJ2-5 few TRBV12-3/TRBV12-4 - TGTGCCAGCAGCTCAGTCGGGACCCAAGAGACCCAGTACTTC CASSSVGTQETQYF
TRBJ1-1 few TRBV24-1 - TGTGCCACCAGTGACCCCGGGACTGAAGCTTTCTTT CATSDPGTEAFF
TRBJ2-6 - TRBV28 TRBD1 TGTGCCAGCAGTGAGGGACAGGGTTTAACCGGGGCCAACGTCCTGACTTTC CASSEGQGLTGANVLTF
TRBJ2-1 many TRBV20-1 - TGCAGTGCTAGGCTACCGGTCACTACCGGTTTTGGTGAGCAGTTCTTC CSARLPVTTGFGEQFF
TRBJ2-3 - TRBV29-1 - TGCAGCACGTGGACCCGCACAGATACGCAGTATTTT CSTWTRTDTQYF
TRBJ1-4 - TRBV7-2 TRBD1 TGTGCCAGCAGCCCTCGACAGGGGGTTGAAAAACTGTTTTTT CASSPRQGVEKLFF
TRBJ2-1 - TRBV9 - TGTGCCAGCAGCGTCACTGTACAAAATGAGCAGTTCTTC CASSVTVQNEQFF
TRBJ2-5 few TRBV20-1 TRBD1 TGCAGTGCAAGCCGACAGGGGAGAGAGACCCAGTACTTC CSASRQGRETQYF
TRBJ1-4 few TRBV6-1 - TGTGCCAGCAGGCGGGATCCGGGACGGGCAGATGAAAAACTGTTTTTT CASRRDPGRADEKLFF
TRBJ1-2 few TRBV4-3 - TGCGCCAGCAGCCAAGACGCAGGGTCTTATGGCTACACCTTC CASSQDAGSYGYTF
TRBJ1-6 few TRBV20-1 - TGCAGTGCTACCTTCGGGGGGCTTGGTTCACCCCTCCACTTT CSATFGGLGSPLHF
TRBJ2-7 few TRBV6-5 TRBD2 TGTGCCAGCAGGACGGGGACTACACACGAGCAGTACTTC CASRTGTTHEQYF
TRBJ2-7 many TRBV5-1 TRBD2 TGCGCCAGCAGCTTACGGACTAGCGGCTCCTACGAGCAGTACTTC CASSLRTSGSYEQYF
TRBJ2-2 few TRBV24-1 - TGTGCCACCAGCCACCTCCCACTAAAAACCAACACCGGGGAGCTGTTTTTT CATSHLPLKTNTGELFF
TRBJ2-3 few TRBV20-1 - TGCAGTGCTAGAGGGCGAGGGAAGGGCACAGATACGCAGTATTTT CSARGRGKGTDTQYF
TRBJ2-1 few TRBV27 - TGTGCCAGCAGTCCCCGGGCCCCAAGCTCCTACAATGAGCAGTTCTTC CASSPRAPSSYNEQFF
TRBJ1-4 - TRBV10-3 - TGTGCCATCAGTGAGTCGACCCCGGGACTGACAAATGAAAAACTGTTTTTT CAISESTPGLTNEKLFF
TRBJ2-1 - TRBV2 TRBD2 TGTGCCAGGGGGTTAGCGGGAGGCCCCAATGAGCAGTTCTTC CARGLAGGPNEQFF
TRBJ2-3 - TRBV28 - TGTGCCAGCAGACAAATCACAGGGAGGACAGATACGCAGTATTTT CASRQITGRTDTQYF
TRBJ2-1 - TRBV25-1 TRBD2 TGTGCCAGCAGCGGCCCCGGGGGACTAGCGCAGGGTGAGCAGTTCTTC CASSGPGGLAQGEQFF
TRBJ2-5 many TRBV20-1 TRBD2 TGCAGTGCTAGAGCTATACTAGCGGGAGGGGAAGAGACCCAGTACTTC CSARAILAGGEETQYF
TRBJ2-5 - TRBV7-9 TRBD2 TGTGCCAGCAGCTTGAGGGCTAGCGGGAGTGGCGAGACCCAGTACTTC CASSLRASGSGETQYF
TRBJ1-2 - TRBV28 TRBD1 TGTGCCAGCAGTTCTGGGACAGGGAACGGCTACACCTTC CASSSGTGNGYTF
TRBJ2-5 - TRBV7-2 - TGTGCCAGCAGCGCGGTTTTCCAAGAGACCCAGTACTTC CASSAVFQETQYF
TRBJ2-3 - TRBV2 TRBD1 TGTGGCAGCAGGGGAACAGGGGGCGCAGATACGCAGTATTTT CGSRGTGGADTQYF
TRBJ1-4 few TRBV2 - TGTGCCAGCAGTGAAGTATATAATAATGAAAAACTGTTTTTT CASSEVYNNEKLFF
TRBJ2-3 few TRBV18 TRBD1 TGTGCCAGCTCACCACCGTGGACAGGGGCCGCGGTAGATACGCAGTATTTT CASSPPWTGAAVDTQYF
TRBJ2-1 - TRBV24-1 - TGTGCCACCAGTGAACCCGGACATGACTGGGCCCAGTTCTTC CATSEPGHDWAQFF
TRBJ1-2 - TRBV4-1 - TGCGCCAGCAGCCTAGGGGGAGGCCCTGTCTATGGCTACACCTTC CASSLGGGPVYGYTF
TRBJ2-2 - TRBV27 - TGTGCCAGCAGTTTATTCTCCCCCAACACCGGGGAGCTGTTTTTT CASSLFSPNTGELFF
TRBJ2-7 many TRBV27 - TGTGCCAGCAGTCCCCTTGGAGGAGTGGAGGACGAGCAGTACTTC CASSPLGGVEDEQYF
TRBJ1-3 few TRBV6-5 - TGTGCCAGCAGTTACGCGTCCTCTGGAAACACCATATATTTT CASSYASSGNTIYF
TRBJ2-7 - TRBV5-1 TRBD2 TGCGCCAGCAGCTTGGGTGCCGCGGGGGACGAGCAGTACTTC CASSLGAAGDEQYF
TRBJ1-1 few TRBV2 - TGTGCCAGCAGTGAAGCAGAGATTATGAACACTGAAGCTTTCTTT CASSEAEIMNTEAFF
TRBJ2-7 few TRBV9 TRBD1 TGTGCCAGCAGCGTAGGTGGGCAGGGGGTATACGAGCAGTACTTC CASSVGGQGVYEQYF
TRBJ2-1 few TRBV6-2/TRBV6-3 TRBD2 TGTGCCAGCAGTTTCGACCCAGCGGGTGTTGCGGGGGATGAGCAGTTCTTC CASSFDPAGVAGDEQFF
TRBJ2-5 few TRBV7-2 TRBD2 TGTGCCAGCAGCTCTAGGACTAGCGGGAGATCTATCGAGACCCAGTACTTC CASSSRTSGRSIETQYF
TRBJ1-4 - TRBV5-4 - TGTGCCAGCAGCCCCACAGGGACGGATGAAAAACTGTTTTTT CASSPTGTDEKLFF
TRBJ2-7 - TRBV21-1 - TGTGCCAGCAGCACCGGGACAGGGAACCTCTCCGAGCAGTACTTC CASSTGTGNLSEQYF
TRBJ2-5 - TRBV18 TRBD1 TGTGCCAGCTCACACGACAAAGGACAGGGGGCAGAGACCCAGTACTTC CASSHDKGQGAETQYF
TRBJ2-7 few TRBV2 - TGTGCCAGCAGTGGTTCTGGCAGGGGGGGCTACGAGCAGTACTTC CASSGSGRGGYEQYF
TRBJ2-5 - TRBV5-1 - TGCGCCAGCAGCCGGGGAACAGTTCAAGAGACCCAGTACTTC CASSRGTVQETQYF
TRBJ2-7 - TRBV20-1 - TGCAGGTCGGGTCTAAGTTCTAACCCCTACGAGCAGTACTTC CRSGLSSNPYEQYF
TRBJ2-1 few TRBV5-1 - TGCGCCAGCAGCTTTCGGGCCCTTGGCTCCTACAATGAGCAGTTCTTC CASSFRALGSYNEQFF
TRBJ2-5 - TRBV6-2/TRBV6-3 TRBD1 TGTGCCAGCAGAGTCGCAGGGGGCAGGGAGACCCAGTACTTC CASRVAGGRETQYF